The 19 T cell receptor beta chains reported below all come from one sample, sequenced in a study of blood T cell repertoires in COVID-19. The data were produced by immunoSEQ multiplex PCR, yet TCRdb's version contains in-frame clones alone and is incomplete. The sample contains roughly 20,000 clones, 70% to 90% of which appear only once. Sequencing used peripheral blood. Source of these receptors: a man aged 40-50 years with active COVID-19.

This chain links TRBV5-5 with TRBJ1-4; the match to TRBD1 covers 8 bases. The junction had 12 bases not matched to a gene; V was cut back by 4 bases and J by 7 bases. The CDR3 spans 16 residues. Germline V gene lookup returns CDR1 SGHKS and CDR2 YYEKEE (reference sequence). CDR3: CASSPHRGMLTEKLFF. The CDR3 coding sequence is TGTGCCAGCAGCCCCCACAGGGGGATGTTAACTGAAAAACTGTTTTTT.

CDR3 sequence (DNA): TGTGCCAGCAGCCGAGCACGGGGCTACAATGAGCAGTTCTTC. It encodes CASSRARGYNEQFF. This rearrangement joins TRBV27 to TRBJ2-1, with D tentatively TRBD2 (5 bases). The CDR3 extends over 14 amino acids. Trimming removed 6 bases from V and 3 bases from J, with 12 bases in between. Per germline, CDR1 MNHEY and CDR2 SMNVEV (reference sequence).

J is TRBJ2-3 and V is TRBV18; D remains ambiguous. This CDR3 is built from 14 residues. Deletions cut 3 bases from V and 1 base from J, with 8 bases between. CDR1 is KGHSH and CDR2 is LQKENI in the germline V gene. The CDR3 loop is CASSPQTGTDTQYF. The CDR3 bases are TGTGCCAGCTCACCTCAAACTGGCACAGATACGCAGTATTTT.

The J gene is TRBJ2-4, the V gene TRBV19, with D possibly being TRBD2 (6 bases). V gave up 3 bases and J gave up 0 bases, with 18 bases separating them. Germline CDR1 and CDR2: LNHDA and SQIVND (reference sequence). This CDR3 region has 18 residues. The CDR3 loop reads CASSIMAGPPLAKNIQYF. CDR3 bases: TGTGCCAGTAGTATTATGGCGGGACCGCCGCTAGCCAAAAACATTCAGTACTTC.

In this sample, this clone turned up a few times. J is TRBJ1-5 and V is TRBV27; D not resolved. V was clipped by 10 bases and J by 0 bases, with 13 bases between them. In germline, CDR1 is MNHEY, CDR2 SMNVEV (reference sequence). This CDR3 has 14 residues. The CDR3 coding sequence is TGTGCCACGGCGGAGAGCTATAGCAATCAGCCCCAGCATTTT. This gives the protein CATAESYSNQPQHF.

The chain employs TRBV11-2 and TRBJ2-7, with D perhaps matching TRBD1 (6 bases). The CDR3 is 15 amino acids. V dropped 4 bases and J dropped 7 bases, with 20 bases sitting between them. The germline CDR1 and CDR2 sequences are SGHAT and FQNNGV. CDR3 nucleotides: TGTGCCAGCAGCTCCCAGGGGCCGCTCTACCCGGAGCAGTACTTC. It encodes CASSSQGPLYPEQYF. Complete variable domain (other parts from reference TRBV11-2 and TRBJ2-7): EAGVAQSPRYKIIEKRQSVAFWCNPISGHATLYWYQQILGQGPKLLIQFQNNGVVDDSQLPKDRFSAERLKGVDSTLKIQPAKLEDSAVYLCASSSQGPLYPEQYFGPGTRLTVT.

The CDR3 region has the DNA TGTGCCAGCTCACCGAGGACAGGGGCCGATACGCAGTATTTT. Its protein product is CASSPRTGADTQYF. The genes are TRBV18 and TRBJ2-3; 9 positions agree with TRBD1. Germline V lookup: CDR1 KGHSH, CDR2 LQKENI. This CDR3 spans 14 amino acids. The ends lost 3 bases at V and 6 bases at J; junction bases unmatched: 4.

This clone is a singleton in its sample. The chain has TRBV3-1 (or the pseudogene TRBV3-2) and TRBJ2-7, with 9 nucleotides matching TRBD2. J gave up 4 bases and V 0 bases, and 7 bases lay outside the gene matches. The CDR3 covers 16 residues. Germline CDR1 reads LGHDT; CDR2 reads YNNKEL (reference sequence). The CDR3 region is CASSQDGASGIYEQYF. The CDR3 nucleotides read TGTGCCAGCAGCCAAGATGGGGCTAGCGGGATTTACGAGCAGTACTTC.

The J gene is TRBJ1-2, the V gene TRBV2; 8 bases agree with TRBD1. The germline gives CDR1 SNHLY, CDR2 FYNNEI. The CDR3 has 14 amino acids. Germline trimming cut 6 bases from V and 8 bases from J; bases unmatched to any gene: 11. The CDR3 is CASSGDQGAGGYTF. The CDR3 nucleotides read TGTGCCAGCAGCGGGGACCAGGGGGCAGGAGGCTACACCTTC.

This chain uses TRBV2 with TRBJ2-7; D call uncertain. Per germline, CDR1 SNHLY and CDR2 FYNNEI. The CDR3 has 11 amino acids. Deletions cut 2 bases from V and 3 bases from J, with 2 bases between. The CDR3, as DNA: TGTGCCAGCAGTGAATACTACGAGCAGTACTTC. This encodes CASSEYYEQYF. The whole variable domain, filled in from reference TRBV2 and TRBJ2-7, reads EPEVTQTPSHQVTQMGQEVILRCVPISNHLYFYWYRQILGQKVEFLVSFYNNEISEKSEIFDDQFSVERPDGSNFTLKIRSTKLEDSAMYFCASSEYYEQYFGPGTRLTVT.

J is TRBJ2-2 and V is TRBV6-5, with TRBD1 matching over 8 bases. This CDR3 region has 16 residues. V lost 0 bases, J lost 3 bases, and 3 bases stayed unmatched. CDR1 and CDR2 from the germline V gene are MNHEY and SVGAGI. As DNA, the CDR3 is TGTGCCAGCAGTTACTCGATCAGGGGGCACACCGGGGAGCTGTTTTTT. It yields the protein CASSYSIRGHTGELFF.

This clone has more than one count but fewer than ten. CDR3 sequence reads: CAWSPGGRGQPQHF. CDR3 in DNA: TGTGCCTGGAGTCCAGGGGGCAGAGGACAGCCCCAGCATTTT. The gene calls are TRBV30 and TRBJ1-5, with 8 bases that match TRBD1. With V trimmed by 2 bases and J by 7 bases, 7 bases remained unmatched. CDR1 is GTSNPN, CDR2 SVGIG, per germline (reference sequence). The CDR3 is 14 amino acids.

The chain recombines TRBV29-1 with TRBJ1-1; D ambiguous. This CDR3 is 10 amino acids long. Trimming stripped 4 bases from V and 6 bases from J, with 6 bases between. Germline V gene data show CDR1 as SQVTM and CDR2 as ANQGSEA. CDR3 loop: CSVAVAEAFF. The CDR3 DNA sequence: TGCAGCGTTGCCGTCGCTGAAGCTTTCTTT.

The chain uses TRBV9 and TRBJ2-5, with 7 bases identical to TRBD2. Germline assignment: CDR1 SGDLS and CDR2 YYNGEE. The CDR3 is 15 residues long. V dropped 4 bases and J dropped 4; count of bases not matched to a gene: 10. The CDR3 bases are TGTGCCAGCAGCACCAGAGCGGGAACAACAGAGACCCAGTACTTC. Protein sequence: CASSTRAGTTETQYF.

The rearrangement joins TRBV10-2 to TRBJ2-1, with TRBD2 matching over 9 bases. Germline assignment: CDR1 WSHSY and CDR2 SAAADI. J lost 1 base, V lost 7 bases, and 8 bases had no gene match. The CDR3 is made up of 16 amino acids. The CDR3 sequence: CASTLAGERSYNEQFF. Written as DNA, the CDR3 is TGCGCCAGCACCTTAGCGGGAGAACGGTCCTACAATGAGCAGTTCTTC.

This sequence joins TRBV7-2 and TRBJ2-7, with 9 bases lining up with TRBD2. Germline V gives CDR1 SGHTA, CDR2 FQGNSA. V trimming: 3 bases; J trimming: 5 bases; junction bases outside the gene matches: 17. The CDR3 extends over 18 amino acids. The CDR3 DNA reads as TGTGCCAGCAGCTTTACCTCTAGCGTGGGCGGGAGGGCCGACGAGCAGTACTTC. As protein: CASSFTSSVGGRADEQYF.

V gene TRBV24-1 combines with J gene TRBJ1-4, with D possibly being TRBD1 (5 bases). The CDR3 extends over 16 amino acids. The V gene's germline CDR1 is KGHDR and CDR2 SFDVKD. V was cut by 4 bases and J by 7 bases, with 18 bases left in between. CDR3 loop: CATSDQRGGKGEKLFF. As DNA, the CDR3 is TGTGCCACCAGTGACCAACGGGGGGGAAAAGGTGAAAAACTGTTTTTT.

V usage is TRBV5-4 and J usage is TRBJ2-5; 8 nucleotides align to TRBD1. Trimming at V came to 0 bases and at J to 5 bases, leaving 3 bases not matched to a gene. This CDR3 has 14 residues. Per the germline V gene, CDR1 is SGHNT and CDR2 is YYREEE (reference sequence). CDR3: CASSLGTGRETQYF. CDR3 DNA: TGTGCCAGCAGCTTGGGGACAGGGAGGGAGACCCAGTACTTC.

The gene calls are TRBV30 and TRBJ2-7; D may be TRBD2 (5 bases). Trimming removed 0 bases at V and 5 bases at J, with 11 bases between. CDR3 length equals 13 residues. Germline CDR1 GTSNPN, CDR2 SVGIG (reference sequence). CDR3 DNA: TGTGCCTGGAGTGTACTTTCGGGGAACGAGCAGTACTTC. Translation gives CAWSVLSGNEQYF. The full variable domain, its missing parts supplied by reference TRBV30 and TRBJ2-7, is SQTIHQWPATLVQPVGSPLSLECTVEGTSNPNLYWYRQAAGRGLQLLFYSVGIGQISSEVPQNLSASRPQDRQFILSSKKLLLSDSGFYLCAWSVLSGNEQYFGPGTRLTVT.